The source of this T cell receptor (beta chain) is a study of cytomegalovirus exposure and HLA in healthy donors. Study results and caveats: In a later analysis, compared with equally common non-associated chains, HLA-associated beta chains were more expanded.

Of note for this clone: What it binds is not known.

The V gene end was trimmed by 2 bases and the J gene end by 6 bases; junction bases not matched to a gene: 3. Germline assignment: CDR1 MGHRA and CDR2 YSYEKL. The length of the CDR3 is 16 residues. PCR was performed using 60 Vbeta and 13 Jbeta primers. Produced via immunoSEQ multiplex PCR; TCRdb's table is partial and in-frame only. The sample yields about 110,000 clones, less than 85% seen once. The chain uses TRBV4-1 and TRBJ1-6, with 11 bases aligning to TRBD1. This sequence was found in a woman between 40 and 55 years old in good health and CMV-seropositive. Sequenced: PBMCs. The CDR3 reads CASSQSGTGGNSPLHF. Written as DNA, the CDR3 is TGCGCCAGCAGCCAATCCGGGACAGGGGGTAATTCACCCCTCCACTTT.